This T cell receptor beta chain was found in a study of T-cell reconstitution after alpha-beta-depleted transplantation in children. Trimming shortened V by 1 base and J by 0 bases, and 16 bases separated the two germline ends. Per germline, CDR1 SEHNR and CDR2 FQNEAQ (reference sequence). CDR3 length: 18 amino acids. A library of TCRbeta sequences, prepared with unique molecular identifiers, was generated. TCRdb re-called the PCR reads with MiXCR, one entry per CDR3 protein. The sample lists just over 350,000 distinct CDR3 sequences; less than 15% were seen once. The V and J genes are TRBV7-9 and TRBJ2-1, with D unclear. The receptor was derived from a human donor who donated a stem cell graft to a child with Fanconi anemia. Sequencing used PBMCs, obtained from the stem cell graft. This CDR3 reads CASSLDGYAAGSYNEQFF. CDR3 DNA: TGTGCCAGCAGCTTAGACGGGTACGCGGCTGGCTCCTACAATGAGCAGTTCTTC.